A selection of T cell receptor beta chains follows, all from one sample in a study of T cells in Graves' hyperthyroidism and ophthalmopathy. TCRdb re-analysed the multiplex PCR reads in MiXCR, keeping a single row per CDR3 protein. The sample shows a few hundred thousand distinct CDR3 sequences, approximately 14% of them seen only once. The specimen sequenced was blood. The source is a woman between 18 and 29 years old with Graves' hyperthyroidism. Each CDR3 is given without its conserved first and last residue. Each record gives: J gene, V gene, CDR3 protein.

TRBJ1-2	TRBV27	ASRGRAGGNYGYT
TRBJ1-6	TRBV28	ASSLPGQGSILYNSPLH
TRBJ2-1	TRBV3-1	ASSQDRDIGQF
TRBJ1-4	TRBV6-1	ASGELEEKLF
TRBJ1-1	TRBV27	ASSFLTRHTEAF
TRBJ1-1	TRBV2	ASTRAMNTEAF
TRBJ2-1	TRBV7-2	ASSTTSHEQF
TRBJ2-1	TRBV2	ASSDYSGPPSSEQF
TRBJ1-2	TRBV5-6	ASRAWEGLFYT
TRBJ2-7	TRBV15	ATSQGTGASYEQY
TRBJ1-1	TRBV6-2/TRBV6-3	ASSYGGAGLSF
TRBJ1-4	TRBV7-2	ASSPDSLNEKLF
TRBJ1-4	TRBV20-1	SARGAANEKLF
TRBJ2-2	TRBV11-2	ASRSGETGELF
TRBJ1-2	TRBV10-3	AISSTGSITYGYT
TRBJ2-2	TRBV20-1	SARDQGLADRAYGELF
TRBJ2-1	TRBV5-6	ASIPEGGEDYNEQF
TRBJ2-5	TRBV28	ASSLGTSGTSVQETQY
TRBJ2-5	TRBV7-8	ASSLSRDRGRETQY
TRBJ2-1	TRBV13	ASSLSDRRGYNEQF
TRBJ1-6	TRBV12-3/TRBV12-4	ASAWAGHNSPLH
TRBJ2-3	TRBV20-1	SATGQLSMTGDTQY
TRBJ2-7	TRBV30	AWSVPRGSSYEQY
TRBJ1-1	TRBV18	ASSRRVMNTEAF
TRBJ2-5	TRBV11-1	ASSPSNLALGMETQY
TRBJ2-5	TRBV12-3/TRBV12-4	ASNWGTGIQTQY
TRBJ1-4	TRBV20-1	SARDLLTGRATNEKLF
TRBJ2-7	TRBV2	ASSFAGTATYEQY